The rows below give T cell receptor beta chains drawn from one sample of a study of shared clonotypes between healthy human individuals. Generated by immunoSEQ multiplex PCR, the TCRdb table keeps only in-frame clones and is missing some. The sample lists about 1.1 million clones, about 84% occurring once. Sequencing was performed on memory CD4+ T cells from PBMCs. The receptors here all came from a man between 18 and 29 years old in good health. Some clones in this sample may be carry-over from other donors' samples. Each CDR3 is given with its conserved first and last residue. D genes are given only for firm matches. Not every row has a clone size; where given, it reads once, few, many or a size class.

>TRBD1|TRBJ1-2|once|15|TRBV28
TGTGCCAGCAGTTTAGGCGGAACAGGGGGGGGTGGCTACACCTTC
CASSLGGTGGGGYTF
>NA|TRBJ1-3|NA|15|TRBV6-5
TGTGCCAGCAGGCAGGACGCATCCTATGGAAACACCATATATTTT
CASRQDASYGNTIYF
>NA|TRBJ1-1|few|14|TRBV5-1
TGCGCCAGCAGCTTGGGGAGTACGGAGGCTGAAGCTTTCTTT
CASSLGSTEAEAFF
>TRBD1|TRBJ1-4|NA|15|TRBV10-3
TGTGCCATCAGCGGACAGGCTACAACTAATGAAAAACTGTTTTTT
CAISGQATTNEKLFF
>TRBD1|TRBJ2-1|NA|15|TRBV18
TGTGCCAGCTCACATCCTTCGGACAGGTACAATGAGCAGTTCTTC
CASSHPSDRYNEQFF
>TRBD2|TRBJ2-3|NA|15|TRBV9
TGTGCCAGCAGCGTACCCAGCGGGAGTGCAGATACGCAGTATTTT
CASSVPSGSADTQYF
>TRBD1|TRBJ2-7|NA|14|TRBV2
TGTGCCAGCAGTGAACAGGGGGTAGGGTACGAGCAGTACTTC
CASSEQGVGYEQYF
>TRBD2|TRBJ2-7|NA|14|TRBV28
TGTGCCAGCGGTGGACTAGCGGGTACCTACGAGCAGTACTTC
CASGGLAGTYEQYF
>NA|TRBJ2-3|NA|15|TRBV5-1
TGCGCCAGCAGCGCGGGACTCACGTCGGGAGATACGCAGTATTTT
CASSAGLTSGDTQYF
>NA|TRBJ1-1|NA|17|TRBV28
TGTGCCAGCAGTTCAAGCAGGAAATACTCCATGAACACTGAAGCTTTCTTT
CASSSSRKYSMNTEAFF
>TRBD2|TRBJ2-1|NA|16|TRBV7-2
TGTGCCAGCAGCTTGGGGCTAGCGGGAGCTAGCAATGAGCAGTTCTTC
CASSLGLAGASNEQFF
>TRBD2|TRBJ2-7|NA|14|TRBV7-9
TGTGCCAGCAGCTCGGGGACTAGCGGGAACGAGCAGTACTTC
CASSSGTSGNEQYF
>NA|TRBJ2-6|NA|13|TRBV30
TGTGCCTGGGGCACCTCTGGGGCCAACGTCCTGACTTTC
CAWGTSGANVLTF
>TRBD1|TRBJ2-7|NA|14|TRBV10-2
TGCGCCAGCAGCAAGGGACAGGGTAGTTCCGAGCAGTACTTC
CASSKGQGSSEQYF
>NA|TRBJ2-7|NA|14|TRBV29-1
TGCAGCGTGCGCCCGGGGCAGGGCTCGGGGGAGCAGTACTTC
CSVRPGQGSGEQYF
>TRBD1|TRBJ2-5|NA|14|TRBV19
TGTGCCAGTAGTATTGGGACAGGGGAGGAGACCCAGTACTTC
CASSIGTGEETQYF
>NA|TRBJ2-1|NA|17|TRBV5-8
TGTGCCAGCAGCTTGGGGCACTCCGGGCCTTTCTACAATGAGCAGTTCTTC
CASSLGHSGPFYNEQFF
>TRBD2|TRBJ2-7|NA|16|TRBV9
TGTGCCAGCAGCGTAGGTGGACTAGCGGGAGTCGGCGAGCAGTACTTC
CASSVGGLAGVGEQYF
>NA|TRBJ2-4|NA|16|TRBV2
TGTGCCAGCAGTGATCTACTCAACTGGGGCAAAAACATTCAGTACTTC
CASSDLLNWGKNIQYF
>TRBD1|TRBJ2-4|NA|16|TRBV14
TGTGCCAGCAGCTTCCGGGACAGGGCAACCAAAAACATTCAGTACTTC
CASSFRDRATKNIQYF
>NA|TRBJ2-2|NA|13|TRBV28
TGTGCCAGCAGTGGCCATACCACCGGGGAGCTGTTTTTT
CASSGHTTGELFF
>NA|TRBJ1-1|NA|15|TRBV15
TGTGCCACCAGCAGAGGCCTATATACCAACACTGAAGCTTTCTTT
CATSRGLYTNTEAFF
>TRBD1|TRBJ2-2|NA|16|TRBV18
TGTGCCAGCTCACCACCCGGGACAGCGAACACCGGGGAGCTGTTTTTT
CASSPPGTANTGELFF
>NA|TRBJ2-5|NA|15|TRBV5-6
TGTGCCAGCAGCAAAGAGACAGGCTTACCCGGGACCCAGTACTTC
CASSKETGLPGTQYF
>TRBD2|TRBJ2-1|NA|16|TRBV6-6
TGTGCCAGCAGTCAGGCGGGGCTAGCGGGAGGAAGAGAGCAGTTCTTC
CASSQAGLAGGREQFF
>NA|TRBJ1-4|NA|17|TRBV6-4
TGTGCCAGCATCCACCGCACCTGTTGGGGGGAGGTTGAAAAACTGTTTTTT
CASIHRTCWGEVEKLFF
>NA|TRBJ2-1|few|15|TRBV5-6
TGTGCCAGCAGGGCTGCAGCGGCTTTTTACAATGAGCAGTTCTTC
CASRAAAAFYNEQFF
>TRBD1|TRBJ2-3|NA|16|TRBV7-3
TGTGCCAGCAGCGCCTATGGGACAGGGAGCCCAGATACGCAGTATTTT
CASSAYGTGSPDTQYF
>NA|TRBJ2-5|NA|15|TRBV7-9
TGTGCCAGCAGCCTAACATCCAGGGGCTACGAGACCCAGTACTTC
CASSLTSRGYETQYF
>NA|TRBJ2-7|once|16|TRBV4-1
TGCGCCAGCAGCCACCGCTTGACCAGCGAGACCCTCGAGCAGTACTTC
CASSHRLTSETLEQYF
>TRBD1|TRBJ1-2|NA|16|TRBV4-1
TGCGCCAGCAGCCAAGGGGGGACAGATACCTCTTATGGCTACACCTTC
CASSQGGTDTSYGYTF
>NA|TRBJ2-3|NA|13|TRBV5-4
TGTGCCAGCAGCCCCGAAAGCACAGATACGCAGTATTTT
CASSPESTDTQYF
>TRBD1|TRBJ2-4|few|13|TRBV5-6
TGTGCCAGCAGCCGGACAGGGACAAACATTCAGTACTTC
CASSRTGTNIQYF
>TRBD2|TRBJ2-6|NA|16|TRBV5-1
TGCGCCAGCAGCCCCACGGGAGGGACCGGGGCCAACGTCCTGACTTTC
CASSPTGGTGANVLTF
>TRBD2|TRBJ2-7|NA|15|TRBV4-2
TGTGCCAGCAGCCAGGTACTAGCGGTGACCTACGAGCAGTACTTC
CASSQVLAVTYEQYF
>NA|TRBJ2-1|NA|14|TRBV7-2
TGTGCCAGCAGCGAGACTCTAGCTATCCATGAGCAGTTCTTC
CASSETLAIHEQFF
>TRBD2|TRBJ2-3|NA|16|TRBV5-1
TGCGCCAGCAGCTGGGGCGTAACGGGAGGGACCGATACGCAGTATTTT
CASSWGVTGGTDTQYF
>NA|TRBJ2-1|NA|16|TRBV7-8
TGTGCCAGCAGCTTTAACAGGGTCCCGTCTGCGAATGAGCAGTTCTTC
CASSFNRVPSANEQFF
>TRBD2|TRBJ2-3|NA|21|TRBV10-3
TGTGCCATCAGCCAAGTCGATTTTGGGGAAGGCGGGAGCCCATACACAGATACGCAGTATTTT
CAISQVDFGEGGSPYTDTQYF
>NA|TRBJ1-2|NA|12|TRBV19
TGTGCCAGTAGCTCGAACGGCTATGGCTACACCTTC
CASSSNGYGYTF
>NA|TRBJ1-2|NA|12|TRBV4-1
TGCGCCCCGGGGGGGCAGAACTATGGCTACACCTTC
CAPGGQNYGYTF
>NA|TRBJ1-2|NA|15|TRBV4-2
TGTGCCAGCAGCCAAATGAGGACGGGTCCCTATGGCTACACCTTC
CASSQMRTGPYGYTF
>TRBD1|TRBJ1-2|NA|14|TRBV7-9
TGTGCCAGCAGCTTAGTCCCAGGGGGAGATGGCTACACCTTC
CASSLVPGGDGYTF
>TRBD1|TRBJ1-1|NA|13|TRBV19
TGTGCCAGTAGTAGCTCAGGGGGCACGTCGGCTTTCTTT
CASSSSGGTSAFF
>TRBD2|TRBJ2-7|NA|14|TRBV29-1
TGCAGCATAAAACTAGCGGGATGGGAGGGCGAGCAGTACTTC
CSIKLAGWEGEQYF
>NA|TRBJ2-1|few|12|TRBV2
TGTGCCAGCAGTGAAAGTTACAATGAGCAGTTCTTC
CASSESYNEQFF
>TRBD2|TRBJ2-7|NA|14|TRBV6-5
TGTGCCAGCACCCGAGCGGGAGCGACTTACGAGCAGTACTTC
CASTRAGATYEQYF
>NA|TRBJ1-5|NA|15|TRBV5-1
TGCGCCAGCAGCTTGGCAGACAGTGCTAATCAGCCCCAGCATTTT
CASSLADSANQPQHF